The 24 T cell receptor beta chains listed next were all sequenced from one sample in a study of blood T cell repertoires in COVID-19. The method was immunoSEQ multiplex PCR; TCRdb's version includes in-frame clones alone and lacks a portion of them. The sample lists 350,000 to 400,000 clones, about 88% seen once, with under 3% in the top ten. Specimen: PBMCs or T cells enriched from blood (not recorded which). These receptors were taken from a young woman who had recovered from COVID-19.

The chain has TRBV6-1 and TRBJ1-6; no clear D. The CDR3 covers 15 residues. Trimming cost V 3 bases and J 0 bases, with 6 bases left between them. Germline-derived CDR1 and CDR2 are MNHNS and SASEGT. The CDR3 here is CASSEYSSYNSPLHF. CDR3 coding DNA: TGTGCCAGCAGTGAGTACAGCTCCTATAATTCACCCCTCCACTTT.

The chain links TRBV28 to TRBJ1-2; no reliable D call. This CDR3 has 13 amino acids. V was pared by 4 bases and J by 4 bases, with 10 bases between. Per the germline V gene, CDR1 is MDHEN and CDR2 is SYDVKM. The CDR3, as DNA: TGTGCCAGCAGTTACGGGTACGGCTATGGCTACACCTTC. This gives the protein CASSYGYGYGYTF.

V usage is TRBV19 and J usage is TRBJ1-1; possibly TRBD1 for D (5 bases). V was trimmed by 7 bases and J by 5 bases, leaving 23 bases between them. Per the germline V gene, CDR1 is LNHDA and CDR2 is SQIVND (reference sequence). CDR3 size: 16 residues. CDR3: CASTPEWGRWGTEAFF. In DNA, the CDR3 is TGTGCCAGTACCCCTGAGTGGGGCAGGTGGGGTACTGAAGCTTTCTTT.

The chain has TRBV10-1 and TRBJ2-5, with TRBD2 as a possible D gene (6 bases). CDR3 length: 14 residues. Germline V gene data show CDR1 as WNHNN and CDR2 as SYGVQD (reference sequence). V was clipped by 2 bases and J by 5 bases, with 12 bases between them. The CDR3 nucleotides are TGCGCCAGCAGTGAGGCAGTAGCGGCGGAGACCCAGTACTTC. The encoded protein is CASSEAVAAETQYF.

The V gene is TRBV29-1, the J gene TRBJ2-7; 8 bases match TRBD1. This CDR3 is 13 amino acids long. Germline CDR1 and CDR2: SQVTM and ANQGSEA. J lost 2 bases, V lost 6 bases, and 6 bases had no gene match. CDR3 DNA: TGCAGCGTCCTTACGGGACAGGCCTACGAGCAGTACTTC. As protein: CSVLTGQAYEQYF.

This chain uses TRBV2 with TRBJ2-5; D is possibly TRBD2 (7 bases). The CDR3 consists of 14 residues. The germline CDR1 and CDR2 sequences are SNHLY and FYNNEI. Trimming removed 7 bases at V and 5 bases at J, with 17 bases between. Written as DNA, the CDR3 is TGTGCCAGCACCCCCGGGGGGCATGGGGAGACCCAGTACTTC. Protein: CASTPGGHGETQYF.

The rearrangement uses TRBV3-1 (or the pseudogene TRBV3-2) and TRBJ1-4; a possible D gene is TRBD1 (5 bases). This CDR3 region has 13 residues. Deletions cut 5 bases from V and 5 bases from J, with 9 bases between. CDR1 and CDR2 from the germline V gene are LGHDT and YNNKEL (reference sequence). CDR3 sequence reads: CASSKQENEKLFF. The CDR3, as DNA: TGTGCCAGCAGCAAACAGGAAAATGAAAAACTGTTTTTT.

The chain combines TRBV18 with TRBJ1-1; D ambiguous. This CDR3 region has 13 residues. The V gene lost 3 bases and the J gene lost 1 base, with 6 bases spanning the gap. Per germline, CDR1 KGHSH and CDR2 LQKENI. The CDR3: CASSPASNTEAFF. In nucleotides, the CDR3 is TGTGCCAGCTCACCCGCGTCGAACACTGAAGCTTTCTTT. Looking up the rest from reference TRBV18 and TRBJ1-1 gives the full variable domain: NAGVMQNPRHLVRRRGQEARLRCSPMKGHSHVYWYRQLPEEGLKFMVYLQKENIIDESGMPKERFSAEFPKEGPSILRIQQVVRGDSAAYFCASSPASNTEAFFGQGTRLTVV.

The chain combines TRBV11-3 with TRBJ2-3; TRBD2 agrees at 12 bases. This CDR3 has 16 amino acids. The germline V gene encodes CDR1 SGHNT and CDR2 YENEEA. V lost 5 bases, J lost 1 base, and 4 bases stayed unmatched. CDR3 bases: TGTGCCAGCAGCCCGAGACTAGCGGGGGGCACAGATACGCAGTATTTT. It yields the protein CASSPRLAGGTDTQYF.

The CDR3 spells CATSRDSGPYEQYF. In DNA, the CDR3 is TGTGCCACCAGCAGAGATTCAGGGCCCTACGAGCAGTACTTC. The chain joins TRBV15 to TRBJ2-7; maybe TRBD1 (5 bases). Trimming removed 0 bases at V and 2 bases at J, with 8 bases between. Germline V gives CDR1 LNHNV, CDR2 YYDKDF (reference sequence). The CDR3 length is 14 residues.

This clone was recorded only once. The chain is built from TRBV6-5 and TRBJ2-3; D is perhaps TRBD2 (7 bases). The length of the CDR3 is 15 residues. Germline values: CDR1 MNHEY, CDR2 SVGAGI. V gave up 2 bases and J gave up 1 base, with 10 bases separating them. Written as DNA, the CDR3 is TGTGCCAGCAGTTACCGAGGGGGGGGCACAGATACGCAGTATTTT. As protein: CASSYRGGGTDTQYF.

J is TRBJ1-5 and V is TRBV21-1; the table calls TRBD1, which could not be checked here. TRBV21-1 is a pseudogene. The length of the CDR3 is 15 residues. CDR3 bases: TGTGCCAGCAGCAAACGGACAGGGGGACCTCAGCCCCAGCATTTT. Translating it yields CASSKRTGGPQPQHF.

This clone was detected only once. The chain is built from TRBV12-5 and TRBJ2-1; 10 nucleotides agree with TRBD2. The CDR3 extends over 14 amino acids. Germline CDR1 is LGHNT and CDR2 is FRNRAP. J gave up 8 bases and V 4 bases, and 5 bases lay outside the gene matches. This chain's CDR3 is CASGSGTSVDEQFF. The CDR3 DNA reads TGTGCTAGTGGTTCCGGGACTAGCGTTGATGAGCAGTTCTTC.

This chain joins TRBV30 and TRBJ1-1; possibly TRBD1 for D (5 bases). Germline V gives CDR1 GTSNPN, CDR2 SVGIG (reference sequence). The CDR3 is 13 residues long. Trimming cost V 2 bases and J 3 bases, with 10 bases left between them. The CDR3 region has the DNA TGTGCCTGGAGTCGGGGGTTGGACACTGAAGCTTTCTTT. It encodes CAWSRGLDTEAFF.

The chain uses TRBV19 and TRBJ2-1; 11 nucleotides agree with TRBD2. CDR1 is LNHDA, CDR2 SQIVND, per germline (reference sequence). The CDR3 has 16 residues. V shed 5 bases, J shed 8 bases, and the junction held 11 bases outside the gene matches. The chain's CDR3 is CASSPRLAGTKDEQFF. The DNA of the CDR3 is TGTGCCAGTAGTCCCAGACTAGCGGGAACGAAGGATGAGCAGTTCTTC.

The chain joins TRBV21-1 to TRBJ2-3; the table's D call, TRBD2, has no DNA check behind it. TRBV21-1 corresponds to a pseudogene. This CDR3 is 17 amino acids long. This CDR3 reads CASSKAGLAGGVDTQYF. The CDR3 DNA follows: TGTGCCAGCAGCAAAGCCGGACTAGCGGGGGGTGTAGATACGCAGTATTTT.

There are many counts of this clone. The chain carries TRBV7-9 and TRBJ1-2; D unclear. The V end was cut by 1 base, the J end by 6 bases, with 6 bases between. CDR3 size: 12 residues. The germline gives CDR1 SEHNR, CDR2 FQNEAQ (reference sequence). CDR3 sequence (DNA): TGTGCCAGCAGCTTAGGGGGAGATGGCTACACCTTC. This translates into CASSLGGDGYTF.

The table lists this clone with a few counts. This chain connects TRBV28 to TRBJ1-3; D call uncertain. The CDR3 loop spans 14 amino acids. Germline V gene data show CDR1 as MDHEN and CDR2 as SYDVKM. V lost 8 bases and J 0 bases, leaving 11 bases between the germline ends. As DNA, the CDR3 is TGTGCCAGCCTACAGCCTTCCTCTGGAAACACCATATATTTT. It codes for CASLQPSSGNTIYF.

This sequence joins TRBV5-1 and TRBJ2-5; D not certain. CDR1 SGHRS and CDR2 YFSETQ come from the germline V gene. Deletions cut 6 bases from V and 1 base from J, with 10 bases between. The CDR3 extends over 13 amino acids. CDR3 loop: CASNDGVQETQYF. The CDR3 DNA follows: TGCGCCAGCAACGACGGAGTCCAAGAGACCCAGTACTTC.

J is TRBJ1-5 and V is TRBV27; no reliable D call. Germline values: CDR1 MNHEY, CDR2 SMNVEV (reference sequence). The CDR3 has 13 residues. Trimming left V 1 base short and J 8 bases short, with 9 bases between. The chain's CDR3 is CASSLWEYEPQHF. CDR3 DNA: TGTGCCAGCAGTTTATGGGAGTACGAGCCCCAGCATTTT.

The chain uses TRBV7-8 and TRBJ1-3; 9 bases fit TRBD1. Losses at the gene ends were 3 bases for V and 1 base for J; bases not matched to a gene: 10. This CDR3 contains 18 residues. The germline V gene encodes CDR1 SGHVS and CDR2 FQNEAQ. The CDR3, as DNA: TGTGCCAGCAGCTTGAAGGAACAGGGGGCATGGTCTGGAAACACCATATATTTT. It translates to CASSLKEQGAWSGNTIYF.

V is TRBV27 and J is TRBJ1-1; 7 bases fit TRBD1. With V trimmed by 5 bases and J by 4 bases, 7 bases remained unmatched. The CDR3 is made up of 14 amino acids. Looked up from germline, CDR1 is MNHEY and CDR2 is SMNVEV (reference sequence). CDR3 nucleotides: TGTGCCAGCAGTGCGACAGGGCAAGGCACTGAAGCTTTCTTT. Protein: CASSATGQGTEAFF.

Details on this clone: A read error may explain this, as a much larger clone is one base away. This chain links TRBV7-2 with TRBJ2-1; 7 positions agree with TRBD2. Germline V lookup: CDR1 SGHTA, CDR2 FQGNSA. V lost 3 bases and J lost 5; bases outside the gene matches: 1. The CDR3 length is 13 residues. DNA of the CDR3: TGTGCCAGCAGCTTCGGGACTAACAATGAGCAGTTCTTC. Encoded protein: CASSFGTNNEQFF.

The chain uses TRBV5-1 and TRBJ2-1; the match to TRBD1 covers 9 bases. Germline V lookup: CDR1 SGHRS, CDR2 YFSETQ. The V segment lost 5 bases and the J segment 0 bases; nucleotides outside the gene matches: 6. The CDR3 length is 16 residues. CDR3 DNA: TGCGCCAGCAGGGGTGACAGGGGGAGCTCCTACAATGAGCAGTTCTTC. Translated: CASRGDRGSSYNEQFF.